The next 9 T cell receptor beta chains were all read from a single sample in a study of OX40 agonist ivuxolimab in advanced cancers. The assay was immunoSEQ multiplex PCR, and TCRdb's table has in-frame clones only and misses some. Of tens of thousands of clones in the sample, more than 80% were seen once. The sample here was CD4+ or CD8+ T cells sorted from blood, taken in a trial of the OX40 agonist ivuxolimab. The receptors come from an adult with an advanced solid tumor such as melanoma, head and neck, liver or kidney cancer.

CDR3 region: CASSTRTGTGQPQHF. The DNA of the CDR3 is TGTGCCAGTAGTACGAGGACAGGGACGGGGCAGCCCCAGCATTTT. J is TRBJ1-5 and V is TRBV19, with TRBD1 matching over 8 bases. The V segment lost 4 bases and the J segment 7 bases; nucleotides outside the gene matches: 9. The germline V gene encodes CDR1 LNHDA and CDR2 SQIVND (reference sequence). This CDR3 is built from 15 residues.

A few counts support this clone. The chain has TRBV2 and TRBJ1-4; 7 bases are shared with TRBD1. In germline, CDR1 is SNHLY, CDR2 FYNNEI. This CDR3 has 16 amino acids. Trimming removed 2 bases from V and 3 bases from J; junction bases left unmatched: 6. CDR3 residues: CASSERGRGSNEKLFF. The CDR3 DNA follows: TGTGCCAGCAGTGAAAGGGGCAGGGGGTCTAATGAAAAACTGTTTTTT.

The rearrangement uses TRBV5-6 and TRBJ2-7; D remains unclear. Between the trimmed V and J ends, which lost 0 bases and 4 bases, there was a span of 2 bases. Germline CDR1 reads SGHDT; CDR2 reads YYEEEE. This CDR3 spans 11 amino acids. CDR3 amino acids: CASSLEYEQYF. CDR3 DNA: TGTGCCAGCAGCTTGGAGTACGAGCAGTACTTC. The full variable domain, its missing parts supplied by reference TRBV5-6 and TRBJ2-7, is DAGVTQSPTHLIKTRGQQVTLRCSPKSGHDTVSWYQQALGQGPQFIFQYYEEEERQRGNFPDRFSGHQFPNYSSELNVNALLLGDSALYLCASSLEYEQYFGPGTRLTVT.

The CDR3 DNA reads TGCGCCAGCAGCTTGGGAGCGGGGGGGCAGTACGAGCAGTACTTC. This translates into CASSLGAGGQYEQYF. The chain has TRBV5-1 and TRBJ2-7; 10 nucleotides agree with TRBD2. Germline lookup yields CDR1 SGHRS and CDR2 YFSETQ. The ends lost 0 bases at V and 4 bases at J; junction bases unmatched: 4. The CDR3 covers 15 residues.

The J gene is TRBJ2-2, the V gene TRBV30; D is possibly TRBD2 (5 bases). Germline V gene lookup returns CDR1 GTSNPN and CDR2 SVGIG (reference sequence). This CDR3 region has 13 residues. Trimming pared 1 base from V and 5 bases from J, leaving 8 bases between. The CDR3 coding sequence is TGTGCCTGGAGTGGGGTAGCGACCGGGGAGCTGTTTTTT. The encoded protein is CAWSGVATGELFF.

V usage is TRBV29-1 and J usage is TRBJ2-4, with TRBD1 as a possible D gene (6 bases). The CDR3 spans 13 residues. Per germline, CDR1 SQVTM and CDR2 ANQGSEA. V lost 2 bases and J 1 base, leaving 6 bases between the germline ends. The CDR3 sequence: CSVERGAKNIQYF. DNA for the CDR3: TGCAGCGTTGAAAGGGGGGCCAAAAACATTCAGTACTTC.

The rearrangement uses TRBV28 and TRBJ2-3; 8 bases line up with TRBD2. J gave up 2 bases and V 8 bases, and 6 bases lay outside the gene matches. CDR1 MDHEN and CDR2 SYDVKM come from the germline V gene. CDR3 length: 14 amino acids. The CDR3 sequence: CASGPSGYTDTQYF. CDR3 DNA: TGTGCCAGCGGACCTAGCGGGTACACAGATACGCAGTATTTT.

The chain combines TRBV5-1 with TRBJ2-1; 9 bases line up with TRBD1. CDR1 SGHRS and CDR2 YFSETQ come from the germline V gene. With 4 bases clipped from V and 4 bases from J, the junction kept 6 bases outside the gene matches. The CDR3 extends over 15 amino acids. DNA of the CDR3: TGCGCCAGCAGCCCCGGACAGGGGAAATACAATGAGCAGTTCTTC. Encoded protein: CASSPGQGKYNEQFF.

The chain recombines TRBV2 with TRBJ1-1; tentative D call: TRBD1 (6 bases). The germline V gene encodes CDR1 SNHLY and CDR2 FYNNEI. This CDR3 has 14 residues. Trimming removed 4 bases from V and 4 bases from J, with 13 bases in between. The CDR3 sequence is CASSVRGRATEAFF. As DNA, the CDR3 is TGTGCCAGCAGTGTCAGGGGACGGGCCACTGAAGCTTTCTTT.